The present TCR beta chain was sequenced within a study of T cells in localized non-small cell lung cancer (dated by TCRdb to 2018 to 2021). At the level of the whole study: The study analyzed T cell repertoires of hundreds of early-stage NSCLC patients, comparing tumors and uninvolved tumor-adjacent lungs. The cohort was made up of around 250 treatment-naive NSCLC patients whose localized lung tumors had been resected. Of the NSCLC patients, about 130 were male and around 97 were female, and the mean age was about 69 years. Overall results and qualifications from the work: Since the design was exploratory, TCR variables were selected using unadjusted p-values with no false-discovery rate correction. Uninvolved tumor-adjacent lung showed the highest T cell clonality, higher than tumor, which suggests more focused antigenic responses in the uninvolved tumor-adjacent lung. Higher T cell density in blood was associated with longer overall survival, whereas higher clonality in adjacent lung was associated with shorter survival. Because multi-region sequencing of the tumors was not done, intratumor heterogeneity could not be ruled out. A median of roughly 60 of the top 100 tumor clones were detected in paired uninvolved adjacent lung, and 25 to 35 of these tumor clones were also found among the top 100 clones of the paired uninvolved adjacent lung.

The immunoSEQ Assay was used to sequence TCR beta CDR3 regions from DNA. Under the source paper's analysis protocol: T cell density was computed as TCR beta template counts normalized to usable DNA estimated by amplifying housekeeping genes. Richness was estimated using the preseqR package, with extrapolation to 400,000 templates for PBMC samples and to 120,000 templates for tissue samples. Clonality was defined by subtracting Pielou's evenness from one. Tissue-enriched TCRs were identified by differential abundance testing using productive amino-acid clonotypes, minimum total count 5 and alpha 0.1. The Jaccard Index and the Morisita Overlap Index were used to measure how much the repertoires overlapped between compartments. GLIPH clustered TCR beta CDR3s with public tetramer-defined viral CDR3s; viral motifs required at least three viral sequences plus V-gene enrichment. TCRdb obtained this table from immuneACCESS and retained in-frame rearrangements with V and J assigned. These tables miss some clones; where compared with another copy, unresolved V genes account for less than half of the shortfall, and the remainder is unexplained. V and J calls and clone size are copied from that table; D and trimming were computed from the DNA. The table for this sample lists over a thousand clones; about 25% of them were counted only once. Clones ranked in the top ten supply roughly 12% of the sample.

For CDR1 and CDR2, the germline V gene lists SQVTM and ANQGSEA. Relative to germline, V is missing 4 bases and J is missing 3 bases, with 13 bases of the junction outside any gene match. From cysteine to phenylalanine, the CDR3 is 16 amino acids long. Only CDR3 DNA remains: 48 bases, in frame from the first base. At diagnosis, tumor, uninvolved tumor-adjacent lung and peripheral blood were collected and then preserved as a mix of FFPE and fresh-frozen material. On this clone itself: This receptor's antigen is unknown. Base qualities are missing; no much larger clone stands one base away.

The specimen comprised lung tumor tissue, sampled before any cancer treatment. This TCR derives from a woman aged 40-69 years with stage I lung adenocarcinoma. This chain is built from TRBV29-1 and TRBJ2-3; 7 central nucleotides agree with TRBD1. The CDR3 amino acid sequence is: CSVVKQRARGTDTQYF. The bases read TGCAGCGTTGTCAAGCAACGAGCCAGGGGGACAGATACGCAGTATTTT.